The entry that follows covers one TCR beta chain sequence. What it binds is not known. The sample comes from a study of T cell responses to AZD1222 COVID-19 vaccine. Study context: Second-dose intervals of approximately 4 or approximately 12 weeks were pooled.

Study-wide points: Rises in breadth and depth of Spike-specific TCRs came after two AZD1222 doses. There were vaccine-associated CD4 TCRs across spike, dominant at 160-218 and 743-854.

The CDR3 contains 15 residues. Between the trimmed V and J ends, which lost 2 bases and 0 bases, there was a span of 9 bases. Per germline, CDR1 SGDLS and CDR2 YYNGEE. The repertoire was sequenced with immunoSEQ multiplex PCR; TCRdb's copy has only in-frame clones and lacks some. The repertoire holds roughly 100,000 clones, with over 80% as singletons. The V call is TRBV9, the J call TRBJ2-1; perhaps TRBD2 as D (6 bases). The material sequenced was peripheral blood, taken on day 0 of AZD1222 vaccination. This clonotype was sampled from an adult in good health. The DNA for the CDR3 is TGTGCCAGCAGCGTCTCCGGGAGCTCCTACAATGAGCAGTTCTTC. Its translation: CASSVSGSSYNEQFF.